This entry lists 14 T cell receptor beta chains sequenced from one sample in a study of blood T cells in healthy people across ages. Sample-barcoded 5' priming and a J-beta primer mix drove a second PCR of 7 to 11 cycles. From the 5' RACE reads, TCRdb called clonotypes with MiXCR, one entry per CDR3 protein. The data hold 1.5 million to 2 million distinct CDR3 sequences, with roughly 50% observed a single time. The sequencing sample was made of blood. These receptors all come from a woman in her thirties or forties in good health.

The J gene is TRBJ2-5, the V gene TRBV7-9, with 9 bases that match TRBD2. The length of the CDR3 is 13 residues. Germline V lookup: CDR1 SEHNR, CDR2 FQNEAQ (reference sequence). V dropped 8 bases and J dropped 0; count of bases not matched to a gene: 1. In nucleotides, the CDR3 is TGTGCCAGCGGGACTAGCCACCAAGAGACCCAGTACTTC. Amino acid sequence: CASGTSHQETQYF.

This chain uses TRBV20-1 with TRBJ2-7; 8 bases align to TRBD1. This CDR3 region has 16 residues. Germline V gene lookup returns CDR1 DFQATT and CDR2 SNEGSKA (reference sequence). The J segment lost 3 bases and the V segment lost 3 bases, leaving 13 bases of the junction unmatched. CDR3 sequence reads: CSASKGQVSSRYEQYF. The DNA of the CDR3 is TGCAGTGCTAGTAAGGGACAGGTTTCGTCTCGCTACGAGCAGTACTTC.

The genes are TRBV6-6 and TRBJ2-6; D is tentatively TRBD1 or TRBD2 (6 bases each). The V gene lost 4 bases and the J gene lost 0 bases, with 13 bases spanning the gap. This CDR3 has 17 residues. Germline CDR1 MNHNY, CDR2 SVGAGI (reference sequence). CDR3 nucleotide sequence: TGTGCCAGCAGTTTTGGAGGGGGAAACTCTGGGGCCAACGTCCTGACTTTC. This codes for CASSFGGGNSGANVLTF.

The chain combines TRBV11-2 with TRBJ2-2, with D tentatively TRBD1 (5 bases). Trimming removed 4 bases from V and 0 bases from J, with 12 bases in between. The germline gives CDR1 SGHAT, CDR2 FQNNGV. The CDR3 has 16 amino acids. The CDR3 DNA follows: TGTGCCAGCAGCTCGCGGACAAACGCGAACACCGGGGAGCTGTTTTTT. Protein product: CASSSRTNANTGELFF.

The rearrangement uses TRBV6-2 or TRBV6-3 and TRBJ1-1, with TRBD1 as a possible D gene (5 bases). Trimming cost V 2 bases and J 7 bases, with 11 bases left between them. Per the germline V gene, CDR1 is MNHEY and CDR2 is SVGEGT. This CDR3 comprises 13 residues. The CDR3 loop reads CASSYDSRYEAFF. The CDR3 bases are TGTGCCAGCAGTTACGACAGTAGATATGAAGCTTTCTTT.

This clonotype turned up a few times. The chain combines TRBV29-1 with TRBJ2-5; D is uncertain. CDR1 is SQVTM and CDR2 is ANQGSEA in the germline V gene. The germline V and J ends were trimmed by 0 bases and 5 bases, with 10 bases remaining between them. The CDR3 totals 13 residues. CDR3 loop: CSVEEGGWETQYF. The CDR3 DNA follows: TGCAGCGTTGAAGAGGGTGGGTGGGAGACCCAGTACTTC.

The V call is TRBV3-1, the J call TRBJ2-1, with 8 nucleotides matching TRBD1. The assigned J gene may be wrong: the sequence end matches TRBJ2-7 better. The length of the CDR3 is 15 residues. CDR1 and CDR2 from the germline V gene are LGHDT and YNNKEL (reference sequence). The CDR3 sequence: CASSHPRGPYNEQYF. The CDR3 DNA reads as TGTGCCAGCAGCCACCCCAGGGGGCCCTACAATGAGCAGTACTTC.

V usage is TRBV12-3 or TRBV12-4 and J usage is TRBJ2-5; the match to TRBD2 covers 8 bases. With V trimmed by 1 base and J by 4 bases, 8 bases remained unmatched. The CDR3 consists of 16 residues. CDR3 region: CASSLGGTRGGETQYF. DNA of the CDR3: TGTGCCAGCAGTTTAGGAGGGACTAGGGGGGGAGAGACCCAGTACTTC.

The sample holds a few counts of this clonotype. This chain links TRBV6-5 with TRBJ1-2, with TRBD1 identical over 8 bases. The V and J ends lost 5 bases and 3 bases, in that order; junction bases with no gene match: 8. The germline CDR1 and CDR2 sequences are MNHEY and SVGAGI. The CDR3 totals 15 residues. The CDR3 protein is CASSGQGAGDYGYTF. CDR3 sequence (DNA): TGTGCCAGCAGTGGGCAGGGGGCGGGAGACTATGGCTACACCTTC.

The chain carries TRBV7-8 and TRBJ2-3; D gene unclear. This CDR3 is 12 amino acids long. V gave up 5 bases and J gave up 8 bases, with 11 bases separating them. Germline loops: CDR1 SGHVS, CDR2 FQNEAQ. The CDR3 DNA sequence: TGTGCCAGCAGCAGGGCCCGTAGTACGCAGTATTTT. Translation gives CASSRARSTQYF. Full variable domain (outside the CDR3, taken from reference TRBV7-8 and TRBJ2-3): GAGVSQSPRYKVAKRGQDVALRCDPISGHVSLFWYQQALGQGPEFLTYFQNEAQLDKSGLPSDRFFAERPEGSVSTLKIQRTQQEDSAVYLCASSRARSTQYFGPGTRLTVL.

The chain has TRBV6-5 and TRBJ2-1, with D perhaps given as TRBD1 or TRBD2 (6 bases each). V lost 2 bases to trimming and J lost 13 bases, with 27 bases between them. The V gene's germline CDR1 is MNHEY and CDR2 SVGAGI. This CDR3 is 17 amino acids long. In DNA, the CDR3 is TGTGCCAGCAGTTACCAGGGGAACTGGGGGGTTGGGGAGACCCAGTTCTTC. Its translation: CASSYQGNWGVGETQFF.

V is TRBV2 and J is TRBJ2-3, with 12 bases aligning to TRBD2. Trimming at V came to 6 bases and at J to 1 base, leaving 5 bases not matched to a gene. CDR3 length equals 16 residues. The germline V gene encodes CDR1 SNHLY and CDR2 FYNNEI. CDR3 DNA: TGTGCCAGCAGGGCTCTAGCGGGGGGGCGCACAGATACGCAGTATTTT. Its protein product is CASRALAGGRTDTQYF.

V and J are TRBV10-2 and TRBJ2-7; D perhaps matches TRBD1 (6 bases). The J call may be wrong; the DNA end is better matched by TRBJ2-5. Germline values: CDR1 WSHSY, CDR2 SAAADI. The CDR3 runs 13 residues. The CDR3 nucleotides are TGCGCCAGCAGTGAGCAAGGGGGACAGACCCAGTACTTC. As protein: CASSEQGGQTQYF.

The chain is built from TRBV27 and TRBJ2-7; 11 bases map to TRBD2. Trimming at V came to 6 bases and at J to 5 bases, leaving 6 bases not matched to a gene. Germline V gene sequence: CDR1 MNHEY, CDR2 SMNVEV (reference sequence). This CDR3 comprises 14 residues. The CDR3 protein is CASRRLAGYHEQYF. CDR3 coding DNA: TGTGCCAGCAGGAGACTAGCGGGGTATCACGAGCAGTACTTC.